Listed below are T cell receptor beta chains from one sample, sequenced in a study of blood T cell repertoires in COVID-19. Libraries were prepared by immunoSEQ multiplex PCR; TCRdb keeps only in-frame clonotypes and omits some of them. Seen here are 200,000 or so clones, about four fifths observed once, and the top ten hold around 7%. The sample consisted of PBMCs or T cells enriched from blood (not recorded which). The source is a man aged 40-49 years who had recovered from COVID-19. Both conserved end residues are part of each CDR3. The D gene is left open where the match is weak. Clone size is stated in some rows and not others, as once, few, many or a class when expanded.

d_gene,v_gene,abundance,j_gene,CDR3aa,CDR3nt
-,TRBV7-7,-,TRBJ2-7,CASSPGQGYEQYF,TGTGCTAGCAGCCCGGGACAAGGCTACGAGCAGTACTTC
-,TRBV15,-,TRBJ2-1,CATSRARNYNEQFF,TGTGCCACCAGCAGGGCTAGGAACTACAATGAGCAGTTCTTC
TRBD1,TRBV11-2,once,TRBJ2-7,CASSLDRVIYEQYF,TGTGCCAGCAGCTTGGACAGGGTTATCTACGAGCAGTACTTC
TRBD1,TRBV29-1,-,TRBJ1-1,CSVPGQVMNTEAFF,TGCAGCGTCCCGGGACAGGTAATGAACACTGAAGCTTTCTTT
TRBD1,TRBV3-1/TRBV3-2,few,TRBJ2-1,CASSRGTAYNEQFF,TGTGCCAGCAGCCGAGGGACAGCCTACAATGAGCAGTTCTTC
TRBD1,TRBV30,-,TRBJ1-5,CAWSPTGDQPQHF,TGTGCCTGGAGCCCCACAGGGGATCAGCCCCAGCATTTT
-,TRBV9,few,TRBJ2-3,CASSGAHADTQYF,TGTGCCAGCAGCGGAGCTCATGCAGATACGCAGTATTTT
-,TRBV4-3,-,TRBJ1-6,CASSQDRGPPLHF,TGCGCCAGCAGCCAAGATAGAGGGCCACCCCTCCACTTT
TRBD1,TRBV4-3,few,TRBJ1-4,CASSQGGQGASFDEKLFF,TGCGCCAGCAGCCAAGGGGGACAGGGGGCGTCCTTTGATGAAAAACTGTTTTTT
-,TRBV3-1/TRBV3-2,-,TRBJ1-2,CASSQDQGGYTF,TGTGCCAGCAGCCAAGATCAGGGTGGCTACACCTTC
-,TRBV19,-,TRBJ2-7,CASSTGHPYEQYF,TGTGCCAGTAGTACGGGACACCCCTACGAGCAGTACTTC
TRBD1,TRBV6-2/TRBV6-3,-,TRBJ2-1,CASSYLLTGKQFF,TGTGCCAGCAGTTATCTGCTGACAGGGAAGCAGTTCTTC
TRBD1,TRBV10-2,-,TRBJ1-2,CASSEFSGTGGDYGYTF,TGCGCCAGCAGTGAGTTTTCCGGGACAGGGGGCGACTATGGCTACACCTTC